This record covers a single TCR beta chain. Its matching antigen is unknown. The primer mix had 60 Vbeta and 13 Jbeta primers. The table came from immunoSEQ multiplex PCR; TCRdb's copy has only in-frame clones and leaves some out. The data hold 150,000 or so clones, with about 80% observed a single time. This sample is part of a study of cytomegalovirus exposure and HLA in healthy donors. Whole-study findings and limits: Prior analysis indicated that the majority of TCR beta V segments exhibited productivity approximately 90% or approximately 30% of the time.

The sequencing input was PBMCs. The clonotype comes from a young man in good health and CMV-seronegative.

The CDR3 DNA is TGCAGCGTTGACGGGCTATGGCGGGAGGGCGGGGAGACCCAGTACTTC. Translated, it gives CSVDGLWREGGETQYF. The genes are TRBV29-1 and TRBJ2-5; 9 positions match TRBD2. Trimming removed 3 bases from V and 5 bases from J; junction bases left unmatched: 13. CDR1 is SQVTM and CDR2 is ANQGSEA in the germline V gene. CDR3 length: 16 amino acids.